In its sample, the clone carrying this T cell receptor beta chain was seen many times. Its antigen is unknown. Each CDR3 protein is one row after TCRdb ran MiXCR on the reads. Of about 140,000 distinct CDR3 sequences listed, roughly 6.5% are singletons. These data belong to a study of T cell repertoires in cytomegalovirus infection. For the study at large: Indications came from public TCR beta signatures; they pointed to CMV infection and to a matching HLA type. Study-level results: CMV-specific HLA-C-restricted TCR beta clonotypes dominated the ex vivo response. Cumulative public TCR beta family frequency identified carriers of CMV plus the relevant HLA.

Trimming stripped 4 bases from V and 7 bases from J, with 14 bases between. CDR3 length: 14 residues. Germline-derived CDR1 and CDR2 are SGHTA and FQGTGA. The rearrangement links TRBV7-3 to TRBJ2-1; D possibly uses TRBD1 or TRBD2 (5 bases each). The sample comprised PBMCs. The origin of this receptor is a human donor in good health (CMV status not recorded). Some clones in this sample may be carry-over from other donors' samples. As DNA, the CDR3 is TGTGCCAGCAGCTCGGGGACGCCGCCGAATGAGCAGTTCTTC. It translates to CASSSGTPPNEQFF.